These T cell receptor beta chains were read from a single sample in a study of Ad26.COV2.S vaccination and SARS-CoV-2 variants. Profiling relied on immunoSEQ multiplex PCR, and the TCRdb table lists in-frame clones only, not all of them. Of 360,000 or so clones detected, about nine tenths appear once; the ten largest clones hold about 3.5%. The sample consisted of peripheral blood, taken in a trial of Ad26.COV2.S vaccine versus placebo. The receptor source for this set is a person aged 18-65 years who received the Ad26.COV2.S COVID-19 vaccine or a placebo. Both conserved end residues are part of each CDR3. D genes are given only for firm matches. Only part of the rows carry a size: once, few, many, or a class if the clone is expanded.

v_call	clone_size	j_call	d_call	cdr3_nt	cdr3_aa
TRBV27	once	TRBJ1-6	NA	TGTGCCAGCACAGCGGGCCTCTATAATTCACCCCTCCACTTT	CASTAGLYNSPLHF
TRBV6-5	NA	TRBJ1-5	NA	TGTGCCAGCAGTCCCGATACGTGGGAAACTCAGCCCCAGCATTTT	CASSPDTWETQPQHF
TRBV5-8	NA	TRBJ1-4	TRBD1	TGTGCCAGCAGCTTCGGACAGGGTTACGAAAAACTGTTTTTT	CASSFGQGYEKLFF
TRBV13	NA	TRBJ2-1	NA	TGTGCCAGCAGCCGCGAGCTCAATGAGCAGTTCTTC	CASSRELNEQFF
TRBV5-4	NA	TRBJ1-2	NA	TGTGCCAGCAGCGTGGGCGGGCAGGGCGCTTACTATGGCTACACCTTC	CASSVGGQGAYYGYTF
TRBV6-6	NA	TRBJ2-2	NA	TGTGCCAGCAGTTACGATGGGGGAGGCACCGGGGAGCTGTTTTTT	CASSYDGGGTGELFF
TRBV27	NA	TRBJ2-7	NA	TGTGCCAGCAGTTTCAGCGACCGCGGACTCTACGAGCAGTACTTC	CASSFSDRGLYEQYF
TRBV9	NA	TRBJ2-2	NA	TGTGCCAGCAGCGTAGCTGTCGGGGCCCCGAACACCGGGGAGCTGTTTTTT	CASSVAVGAPNTGELFF
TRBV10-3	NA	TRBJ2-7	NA	TGTGCCATCAGTGATGGAGCCGGTCTGGGCACCTACGAGCAGTACTTC	CAISDGAGLGTYEQYF
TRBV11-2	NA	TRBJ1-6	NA	TGTGCCAGCAGCTTGGAACGGCTCCTTAATTCACCCCTCCACTTT	CASSLERLLNSPLHF
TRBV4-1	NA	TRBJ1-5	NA	TGCGCCAGCAGCCAAGGGGGAGGACCCCAGCATTTT	CASSQGGGPQHF
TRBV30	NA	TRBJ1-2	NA	TGTGCCTGGAGTGTGGGCCTTAACTATGGCTACACCTTC	CAWSVGLNYGYTF
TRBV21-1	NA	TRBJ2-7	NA	TGTGCCAGCAGCAAAGCAACCGAATCCGACGAGATTTTTCACGAGCAGTACTTC	CASSKATESDEIFHEQYF
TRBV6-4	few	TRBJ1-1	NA	TGTGCCAGCAGGGAAAGGCCGGGGTTGTACGCTGAAGCTTTCTTT	CASRERPGLYAEAFF
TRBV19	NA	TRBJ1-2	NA	TGTGCCAGTAGTATCGGGGGAGGGGGTACCAACTATGGCTACACCTTC	CASSIGGGGTNYGYTF
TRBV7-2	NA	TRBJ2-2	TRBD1	TGTGCCAGCAGCTCCCGGACAGGGGGGATCGGGGAGCTGTTTTTT	CASSSRTGGIGELFF
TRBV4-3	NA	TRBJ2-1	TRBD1	TGCGCCAGCAGCCATGCCGGGACAGGGCGCTACAATGAGCAGTTCTTC	CASSHAGTGRYNEQFF
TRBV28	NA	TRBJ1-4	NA	TGTGCCAGCAGTTCCCCGGGGGATGAAAAACTGTTTTTT	CASSSPGDEKLFF
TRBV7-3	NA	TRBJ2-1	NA	TGTGCCAGCAGCTTAGGGTCTCCGGGGGCCGGGAATGAGCAGTTCTTC	CASSLGSPGAGNEQFF
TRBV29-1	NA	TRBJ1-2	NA	TGCAGCGCGCCGGTTGGCTATGGCTACACCTTC	CSAPVGYGYTF
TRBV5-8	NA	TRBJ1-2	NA	TGTGCCAGCAGCTTGGTTGAATCTTCAGACTCCTATGGCTACACCTTC	CASSLVESSDSYGYTF
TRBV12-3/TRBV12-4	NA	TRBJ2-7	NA	TGTGCCAGCAGCCCGGGACCGGGTAAGGGGCAGTACTTC	CASSPGPGKGQYF
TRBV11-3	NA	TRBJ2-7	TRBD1	TGTGCCAGCAGCTTAGCGTGGGGGACAGGGGTCGAGCAGTACTTC	CASSLAWGTGVEQYF
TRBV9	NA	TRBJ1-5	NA	TGTGCCAGCAGCGTGGAACCCAATCAGCCCCAGCATTTT	CASSVEPNQPQHF
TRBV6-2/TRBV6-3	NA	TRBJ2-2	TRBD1	TGTGCCAGCAGTACTGGACAGGGAGGAAACACCGGGGAGCTGTTTTTT	CASSTGQGGNTGELFF
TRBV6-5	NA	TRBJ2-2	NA	TGTGCCAGCTATCGGGGCCCCGGGGAGCTGTTTTTT	CASYRGPGELFF
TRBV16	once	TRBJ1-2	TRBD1	TGTGCCAGCAGCCTACAGGGGACCTATGGCTACACCTTC	CASSLQGTYGYTF
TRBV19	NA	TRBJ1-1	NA	TGTGCCAGTAGACCCGTGTGGGGGGGAGCTTTCTTT	CASRPVWGGAFF
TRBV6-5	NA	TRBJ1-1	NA	TGTGCCAGCAGATACCAGGGGATAGTTACTGAAGCTTTCTTT	CASRYQGIVTEAFF
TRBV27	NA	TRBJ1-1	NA	TGTGCCAGCAGTCCCGGGCACGCGAGCACTGAAGCTTTCTTT	CASSPGHASTEAFF
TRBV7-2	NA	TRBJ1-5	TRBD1	TGTGCCAGCAGCTTAGAGGGGACAGGGGGCGTACAGCCCCAGCATTTT	CASSLEGTGGVQPQHF
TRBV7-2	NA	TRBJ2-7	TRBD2	TGTGCCAGCAGCTTAGTGGTGGGGGGGTCCCTCTACGAGCAGTACTTC	CASSLVVGGSLYEQYF
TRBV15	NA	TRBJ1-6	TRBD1	TGTGCCACCAGCAGAACACAGGGGACGGTCTATAATTCACCCCTCCACTTT	CATSRTQGTVYNSPLHF
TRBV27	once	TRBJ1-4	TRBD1	TGTGCCAGCAGCCGACAGGGACTTAATGAAAAACTGTTTTTT	CASSRQGLNEKLFF
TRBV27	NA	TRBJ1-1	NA	TGTGCCAGCAGTTTACGAGTCCCTGGGGCATTGAACACTGAAGCTTTCTTT	CASSLRVPGALNTEAFF
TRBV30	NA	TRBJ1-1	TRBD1	TGTGCCTGGGGACAGGGGGCGTTCGCTGAAGCTTTCTTT	CAWGQGAFAEAFF
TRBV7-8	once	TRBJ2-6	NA	TGTGCCAGCAGCATCGGAGGCTCTGGGGCCAACGTCCTGACTTTC	CASSIGGSGANVLTF
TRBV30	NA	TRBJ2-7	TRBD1	TGTGCCTGGACAGGGGGTCCGTACGAGCAGTACTTC	CAWTGGPYEQYF
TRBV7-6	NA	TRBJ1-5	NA	TGTGCCAGCAGCTTGCACGACACAGGGAATCAGCCCCAGCATTTT	CASSLHDTGNQPQHF
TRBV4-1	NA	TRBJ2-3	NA	TGCGCCAGCAGCCCTTATCGTTCACAGGATACGCAGTATTTT	CASSPYRSQDTQYF
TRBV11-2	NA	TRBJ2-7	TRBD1	TGTGCCAGCAGCGGCACAGGGGTCGTGGACGAGCAGTACTTC	CASSGTGVVDEQYF
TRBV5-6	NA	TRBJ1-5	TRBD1	TGTGCCAGCAGTTACATTCGACAGGGCAAGGTTCAGCCCCAGCATTTT	CASSYIRQGKVQPQHF
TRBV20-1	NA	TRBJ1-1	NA	TGCAGTGCTAGTCTGTCTGAAGCTTTCTTT	CSASLSEAFF
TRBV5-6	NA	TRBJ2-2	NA	TGTGCCAGCAGCCCGGGGGGCAGGGGGTCAGGAGGGGAGCTGTTTTTT	CASSPGGRGSGGELFF
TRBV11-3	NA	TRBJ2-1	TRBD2	TGTGCCAGCAGCTTAGATCCGGCGGGGGGGTACAATGAGCAGTTCTTC	CASSLDPAGGYNEQFF
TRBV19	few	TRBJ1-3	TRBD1	TGTGCCAGTAGCATGGACAGGGCCTCTGGAAACACCATATATTTT	CASSMDRASGNTIYF
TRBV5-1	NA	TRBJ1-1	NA	TGCGCCAGCAGCTACAGGACAACGTCATTGAACACTGAAGCTTTCTTT	CASSYRTTSLNTEAFF
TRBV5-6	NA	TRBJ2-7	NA	TGTGCCAGCAGCCAGCTTAGTATCTCCTACGAGCAGTACTTC	CASSQLSISYEQYF
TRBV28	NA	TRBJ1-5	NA	TGTGCCAGCATATTAGGGGGTGGCAATCAGCCCCAGCATTTT	CASILGGGNQPQHF
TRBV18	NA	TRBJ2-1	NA	TGTGCCAGCTCACCACCCGGTGAGCAGTTCTTC	CASSPPGEQFF
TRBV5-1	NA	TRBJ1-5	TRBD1	TGCGCCAGCAGCGAAGGACAGGTCGATCAGCCCCAGCATTTT	CASSEGQVDQPQHF
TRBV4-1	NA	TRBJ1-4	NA	TGCGCCAGCAGCCAAGTGCCAGGGAGGAATGAAAAACTGTTTTTT	CASSQVPGRNEKLFF